A single sample gave rise to the 30 T cell receptor beta chains below, sequenced in a study of response to subunit inactivated influenza vaccine. In TCRdb, the RT-PCR reads were re-called with MiXCR into one record per CDR3 protein. The table records 800,000 or so distinct CDR3 sequences, less than 25% of them present only once. The sample in question was PBMCs from blood, obtained roughly 5 days after vaccination. These TCRs come from a man over 45 who received an inactivated influenza vaccine.

The rearrangement links TRBV10-3 to TRBJ2-3; D may match TRBD1 or TRBD2 (5 bases each). CDR3 size: 13 residues. Germline CDR1 reads ENHRY; CDR2 reads SYGVKD. With 11 bases removed from V and 3 bases from J, the gap between germline ends came to 15 bases. In DNA form, the CDR3 reads TGTGCCTATAGGCTGGGGGTAACAGATACGCAGTATTTT. Translating gives CAYRLGVTDTQYF.

This clonotype was found many times. The V gene is TRBV7-2, the J gene TRBJ2-3; a weak D match, TRBD1 (6 bases). Per germline, CDR1 SGHTA and CDR2 FQGNSA. This CDR3 spans 14 amino acids. Between the trimmed V and J ends, which lost 5 bases and 4 bases, there was a span of 13 bases. This CDR3 is CASSTGISPDTQYF. The CDR3 DNA reads TGTGCCAGCAGCACAGGGATCTCCCCAGATACGCAGTATTTT.

The V gene is TRBV2, the J gene TRBJ2-1, with D unclear. V was clipped by 3 bases and J by 6 bases, with 12 bases between them. This CDR3 is 14 amino acids long. From germline, CDR1 is SNHLY and CDR2 FYNNEI. The CDR3 DNA reads as TGTGCCAGCAGTGATCTCGCGGCCTCCAATGAGCAGTTCTTC. Protein: CASSDLAASNEQFF.

In DNA, the CDR3 is TGTGCCAGTAGTTCCCAAGCGGGGGGGACGTACAATGAGCAGTTCTTC. Its translation is CASSSQAGGTYNEQFF. The rearrangement joins TRBV19 to TRBJ2-1; 10 positions agree with TRBD2. Unmatched junction bases numbered 8, after V lost 5 bases and J lost 4 bases. Per the germline V gene, CDR1 is LNHDA and CDR2 is SQIVND (reference sequence). The CDR3 contains 16 residues.

This clonotype was seen only a few times. This chain links TRBV24-1 with TRBJ2-7; 8 bases agree with TRBD2. The V segment lost 6 bases and the J segment 10 bases; nucleotides outside the gene matches: 13. CDR3 length: 14 residues. Germline V gives CDR1 KGHDR, CDR2 SFDVKD. The CDR3 nucleotides read TGTGCCACCAGTCAAGGGAGCGGGAGCGCCGAACAGTACTTC. This translates into CATSQGSGSAEQYF.

The V gene is TRBV20-1, the J gene TRBJ2-7, with D perhaps matching TRBD1 (6 bases). The CDR3 is 13 residues long. The V and J ends lost 0 bases and 2 bases respectively, with 8 bases between them. The V gene's germline CDR1 is DFQATT and CDR2 SNEGSKA (reference sequence). In nucleotides, the CDR3 is TGCAGTGCTAGAGAACGGACAGCCTACGAGCAGTACTTC. Translated, it gives CSARERTAYEQYF.

The CDR3 DNA reads as TGTGCCACAAAAAGTGAGGGGATAGTAACCGGGGAGCTGTTTTTT. Encoded protein: CATKSEGIVTGELFF. The rearrangement joins TRBV10-3 to TRBJ2-2, with D possibly being TRBD1 or TRBD2 (5 bases each). From germline, CDR1 is ENHRY and CDR2 SYGVKD. This CDR3 comprises 15 residues. V lost 10 bases and J lost 5, with 20 bases in between.

This clonotype has at least ten counts. The chain joins TRBV12-3 or TRBV12-4 to TRBJ2-5; TRBD2 matches at 7 bases. Trimming took 7 bases from V and 1 from J; bases not matched to a gene: 9. This CDR3 is 15 amino acids long. In nucleotides, the CDR3 is TGTGCCAGCATGCGTTGGGGGGGAATCCAAGAGACCCAGTACTTC. This sequence encodes CASMRWGGIQETQYF.

This clonotype was recorded a few times. The chain employs TRBV13 and TRBJ1-4; D not resolved. The CDR3 sequence is 13 residues long. V was cut by 8 bases and J by 7 bases, with 14 bases left in between. Germline lookup yields CDR1 PRHDT and CDR2 FYEKMQ (reference sequence). The CDR3, as DNA: TGTGCCAGCCAAAACCTCGGCAGTGAAAAACTGTTTTTT. Translation: CASQNLGSEKLFF.

This clonotype was counted a few times. The chain is built from TRBV20-1 and TRBJ2-5; 11 bases agree with TRBD2. From germline, CDR1 is DFQATT and CDR2 SNEGSKA (reference sequence). The CDR3 runs 15 residues. V was pared by 0 bases and J by 3 bases, with 3 bases of the junction left unmatched. The CDR3 DNA sequence: TGCAGTGCTAGAGATAGCGGGAGGGCTGAAGAGACCCAGTACTTC. Translation: CSARDSGRAEETQYF.

The rearrangement uses TRBV6-1 and TRBJ2-1; 12 positions match TRBD2. Germline V gene lookup returns CDR1 MNHNS and CDR2 SASEGT. The CDR3 runs 16 residues. The trim removed 2 bases at V and 7 bases at J, leaving 6 bases unmatched. CDR3 sequence: CASSERTSGGFNEQFF. CDR3 in DNA: TGTGCCAGCAGTGAACGTACTAGCGGGGGGTTTAATGAGCAGTTCTTC.

Points on this clonotype: An end of the junction does not agree with germline; a read error may underlie this. The chain employs TRBV12-3 or TRBV12-4 and TRBJ2-2; 11 nucleotides line up with TRBD2. CDR3 size: 15 residues. CDR3 loop: CASQPGTSGTGELVF. CDR3 in DNA: TGTGCCAGCCAACCCGGGACTAGCGGCACCGGGGAGCTGGTTTTT.

V gene TRBV12-3 or TRBV12-4 combines with J gene TRBJ2-5; no clear D gene. This CDR3 region has 14 residues. V was pared by 3 bases and J by 4 bases, with 12 bases between. CDR3 bases: TGTGCCAGCAGTTTCTCCGAGTGGGGAGAGACCCAGTACTTC. Encoded protein: CASSFSEWGETQYF.

This clonotype was detected only a few times. This sequence joins TRBV5-1 and TRBJ1-2; D remains unclear. The CDR3 contains 15 residues. The ends were cut back, 0 bases at V and 1 base at J, with 10 bases in the middle. Germline assignment: CDR1 SGHRS and CDR2 YFSETQ. The CDR3 protein is CASSLAHSDNYGYTF. The CDR3 DNA follows: TGCGCCAGCAGCTTGGCCCACAGCGATAACTATGGCTACACCTTC.

This clonotype has more than one count but fewer than ten. V usage is TRBV5-1 and J usage is TRBJ1-2; D gene ambiguous. Germline assignment: CDR1 SGHRS and CDR2 YFSETQ. The CDR3 is 13 amino acids. The germline V and J ends were trimmed by 2 bases and 4 bases, with 9 bases remaining between them. The CDR3 loop is CASSFGSTYGYTF. For the CDR3, the DNA is TGCGCCAGCAGCTTTGGAAGCACCTATGGCTACACCTTC. Looking up the rest from reference TRBV5-1 and TRBJ1-2 gives the full variable domain: KAGVTQTPRYLIKTRGQQVTLSCSPISGHRSVSWYQQTPGQGLQFLFEYFSETQRNKGNFPGRFSGRQFSNSRSEMNVSTLELGDSALYLCASSFGSTYGYTFGSGTRLTVV.

The table lists this clonotype with many counts. V gene TRBV12-3 or TRBV12-4 combines with J gene TRBJ2-7; 11 bases are a match to TRBD2. The trim removed 6 bases at V and 2 bases at J, leaving 6 bases unmatched. The CDR3 sequence is 15 residues long. CDR3 residues: CASRSSGGPTYEQYF. In nucleotides, the CDR3 is TGTGCCAGCAGATCTAGCGGGGGGCCTACCTACGAGCAGTACTTC.

This clonotype occurred a few times. The chain couples TRBV5-6 to TRBJ1-2; TRBD1 might be the D (5 bases). Germline lookup yields CDR1 SGHDT and CDR2 YYEEEE. The CDR3 runs 18 residues. Trimming stripped 0 bases from V and 4 bases from J, with 22 bases between. DNA for the CDR3: TGTGCCAGCAGCTTGGAATGGCCCCAGGGTCTTCAATCCTATGGCTACACCTTC. It specifies CASSLEWPQGLQSYGYTF.

The V call is TRBV4-3, the J call TRBJ2-5, with 10 bases identical to TRBD2. Germline-derived CDR1 and CDR2 are LGHNA and YSLEER. Germline trimming cut 3 bases from V and 0 bases from J; bases unmatched to any gene: 4. The CDR3 runs to 16 residues. Written as DNA, the CDR3 is TGCGCCAGCAGCCATGGTAGCGGGGGGTACCAAGAGACCCAGTACTTC. Its translation is CASSHGSGGYQETQYF.

The chain has TRBV12-3 or TRBV12-4 and TRBJ2-1, with 7 nucleotides matching TRBD1. Trimming took 1 base from V and 4 from J; bases not matched to a gene: 4. CDR3 size: 15 residues. The chain's CDR3 is CASSLGSRGYNEQFF. Here the CDR3 DNA reads TGTGCCAGCAGTTTAGGAAGCAGGGGGTACAATGAGCAGTTCTTC.

This chain joins TRBV6-2 or TRBV6-3 and TRBJ2-4, with D maybe TRBD2 (6 bases). V lost 6 bases and J 2 bases, leaving 17 bases between the germline ends. This CDR3 has 16 residues. Germline V CDR1 and CDR2: MNHEY, SVGEGT. CDR3 nucleotides: TGTGCCAGCAGCCGGGAGATGCGGGAACCCAAAAACATTCAGTACTTC. Translated: CASSREMREPKNIQYF.

This CDR3 is CASSQGQRADQETQYF. CDR3 DNA: TGTGCCAGCAGCCAAGGCCAACGCGCAGATCAAGAGACCCAGTACTTC. This chain joins TRBV4-2 and TRBJ2-5, with unresolved D. Germline CDR1 and CDR2: LGHNA and YNFKEQ. The CDR3 runs to 16 residues. Trimming pared 1 base from V and 2 bases from J, leaving 14 bases between.

The DNA of the CDR3 is TGTGCCACCAGTGACCCCGTTAACAATGAGCAGTTCTTC. The encoded protein is CATSDPVNNEQFF. The rearrangement joins TRBV24-1 to TRBJ2-1; D unresolved. This CDR3 is built from 13 residues. Germline V gene lookup returns CDR1 KGHDR and CDR2 SFDVKD. V shed 4 bases and J shed 5 bases, with 8 bases lying between them.

There are many counts of this clonotype. The chain uses TRBV7-2 and TRBJ1-2; 8 nucleotides line up with TRBD1. In germline, CDR1 is SGHTA, CDR2 FQGNSA. The CDR3 runs to 13 residues. Unmatched junction bases numbered 5, after V lost 3 bases and J lost 8 bases. CDR3 region: CASSLTGVEGYTF. CDR3 DNA: TGTGCCAGCAGCTTGACAGGGGTTGAGGGCTACACCTTC.

The chain combines TRBV7-2 with TRBJ2-2, with 7 bases that match TRBD2. The junction had 3 bases not matched to a gene; V was cut back by 1 base and J by 4 bases. The CDR3 loop spans 15 amino acids. Germline loops: CDR1 SGHTA, CDR2 FQGNSA. DNA for the CDR3: TGTGCCAGCAGCTTAGTGGGAGGGCTCACCGGGGAGCTGTTTTTT. Translation gives CASSLVGGLTGELFF.

This clonotype occurred a few times. This sequence joins TRBV6-1 and TRBJ2-5; 7 nucleotides line up with TRBD2. With V trimmed by 5 bases and J by 6 bases, 12 bases remained unmatched. The CDR3 has 15 amino acids. Germline V gene lookup returns CDR1 MNHNS and CDR2 SASEGT. CDR3 nucleotides: TGTGCCAGCAGTCCGACTAGCCGGAGGGGCAAGACCCAGTACTTC. This translates into CASSPTSRRGKTQYF.

This clonotype occurred a few times. The V gene is TRBV12-3 or TRBV12-4, the J gene TRBJ2-2; D ambiguous. The length of the CDR3 is 11 residues. Trimming shortened V by 5 bases and J by 8 bases, and 6 bases separated the two germline ends. The DNA for the CDR3 is TGTGCCAGCAGTCCGCAGGGGGAGCTGTTTTTT. It codes for CASSPQGELFF.

The chain carries TRBV12-3 or TRBV12-4 and TRBJ1-5; 7 bases align to TRBD1. The ends lost 6 bases at V and 5 bases at J; junction bases unmatched: 10. CDR3 size: 15 residues. The CDR3 is CASRLTGDGYQPQHF. CDR3 sequence (DNA): TGTGCCAGCAGATTAACAGGGGATGGGTATCAGCCCCAGCATTTT.

The chain links TRBV7-2 to TRBJ2-2; D is undetermined. The CDR3 contains 17 residues. Trimming stripped 1 base from V and 6 bases from J, with 18 bases between. Germline assignment: CDR1 SGHTA and CDR2 FQGNSA. CDR3 DNA sequence: TGTGCCAGCAGCTTAGGTCGTCGGCTATCCGGGTCCGGGGAGCTGTTTTTT. Translation gives CASSLGRRLSGSGELFF.

This clonotype appeared many times. The chain employs TRBV5-6 and TRBJ2-5; 7 bases are a match to TRBD1. The CDR3 runs to 17 residues. CDR1 and CDR2 from the germline V gene are SGHDT and YYEEEE. Germline trimming cut 4 bases from V and 4 bases from J; bases unmatched to any gene: 16. The DNA for the CDR3 is TGTGCCAGCAGCAAACTGACAGGGATAATTTTTCTAGAGACCCAGTACTTC. This encodes CASSKLTGIIFLETQYF.

In its sample, this clonotype was seen a few times. This chain joins TRBV2 and TRBJ1-6; D might be TRBD1 (5 bases). Trimming took 1 base from V and 5 from J, leaving 9 bases between them. The CDR3 covers 15 residues. Germline V gives CDR1 SNHLY, CDR2 FYNNEI. The CDR3 nucleotides read TGTGCCAGCAGTGAAGAACAGGTTGATAATTCACCCCTCCACTTT. Its translation is CASSEEQVDNSPLHF. The full variable domain, its missing parts supplied by reference TRBV2 and TRBJ1-6, is EPEVTQTPSHQVTQMGQEVILRCVPISNHLYFYWYRQILGQKVEFLVSFYNNEISEKSEIFDDQFSVERPDGSNFTLKIRSTKLEDSAMYFCASSEEQVDNSPLHFGNGTRLTVT.